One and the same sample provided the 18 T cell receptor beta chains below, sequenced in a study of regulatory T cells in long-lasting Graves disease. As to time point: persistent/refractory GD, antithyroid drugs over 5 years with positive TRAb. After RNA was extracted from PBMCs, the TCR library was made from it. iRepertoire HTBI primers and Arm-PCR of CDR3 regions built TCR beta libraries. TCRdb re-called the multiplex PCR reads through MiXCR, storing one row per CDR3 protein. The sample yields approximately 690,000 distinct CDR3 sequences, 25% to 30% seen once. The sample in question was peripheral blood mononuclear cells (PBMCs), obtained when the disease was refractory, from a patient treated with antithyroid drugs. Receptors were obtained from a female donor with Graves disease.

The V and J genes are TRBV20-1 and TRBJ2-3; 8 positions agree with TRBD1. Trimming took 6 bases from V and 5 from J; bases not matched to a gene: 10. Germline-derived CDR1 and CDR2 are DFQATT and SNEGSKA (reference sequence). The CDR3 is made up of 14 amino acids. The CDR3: CSAVGQGSIDTQYF. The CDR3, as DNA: TGCAGTGCAGTAGGACAGGGTTCCATAGATACGCAGTATTTT.

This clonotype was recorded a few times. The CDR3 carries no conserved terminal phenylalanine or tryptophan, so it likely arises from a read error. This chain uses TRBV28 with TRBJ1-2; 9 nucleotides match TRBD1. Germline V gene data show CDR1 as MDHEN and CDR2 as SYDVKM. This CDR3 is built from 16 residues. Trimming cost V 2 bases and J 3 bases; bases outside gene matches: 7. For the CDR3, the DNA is TGTGCCAGCAGTTTAATTACAGGGGGCTGGGACTATGGCTACACCCTC. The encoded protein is CASSLITGGWDYGYTL.

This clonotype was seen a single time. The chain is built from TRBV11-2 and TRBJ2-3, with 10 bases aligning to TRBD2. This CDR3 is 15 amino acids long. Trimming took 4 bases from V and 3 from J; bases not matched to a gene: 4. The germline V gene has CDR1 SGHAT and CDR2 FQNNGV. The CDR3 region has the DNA TGTGCCAGCAGCTCTAGCGGGGGTTGGACAGATACGCAGTATTTT. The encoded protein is CASSSSGGWTDTQYF.

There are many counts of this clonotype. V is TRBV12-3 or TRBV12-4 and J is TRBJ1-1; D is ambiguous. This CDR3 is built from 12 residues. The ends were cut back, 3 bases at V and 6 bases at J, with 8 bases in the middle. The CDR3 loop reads CASSLGDSEAFF. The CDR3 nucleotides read TGTGCCAGCAGTTTGGGCGACTCTGAAGCTTTCTTT.

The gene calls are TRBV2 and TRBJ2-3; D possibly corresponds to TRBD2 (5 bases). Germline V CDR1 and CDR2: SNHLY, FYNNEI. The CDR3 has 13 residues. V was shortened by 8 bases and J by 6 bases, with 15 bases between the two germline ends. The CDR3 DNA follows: TGTGCCAGCCGGCAGCGGAGGTCGGATACGCAGTATTTT. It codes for CASRQRRSDTQYF.

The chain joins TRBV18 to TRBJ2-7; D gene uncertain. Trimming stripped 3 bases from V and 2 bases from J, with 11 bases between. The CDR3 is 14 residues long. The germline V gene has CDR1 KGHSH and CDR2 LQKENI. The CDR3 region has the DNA TGTGCCAGCTCACCGCCGACGGATCCCTACGAGCAGTACTTC. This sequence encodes CASSPPTDPYEQYF.

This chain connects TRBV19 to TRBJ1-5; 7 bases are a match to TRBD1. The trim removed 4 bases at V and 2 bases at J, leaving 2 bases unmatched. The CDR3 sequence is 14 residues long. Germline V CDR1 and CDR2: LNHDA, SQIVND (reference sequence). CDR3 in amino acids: CASSKGAGNQPQHF. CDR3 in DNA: TGTGCCAGTAGTAAGGGGGCGGGCAATCAGCCCCAGCATTTT.

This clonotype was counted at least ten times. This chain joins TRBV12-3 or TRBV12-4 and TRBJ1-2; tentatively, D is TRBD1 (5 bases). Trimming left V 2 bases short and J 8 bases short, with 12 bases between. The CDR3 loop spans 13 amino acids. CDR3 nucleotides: TGTGCCAGCAGTTTACAGGGAGAAAGAGGCTACACCTTC. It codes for CASSLQGERGYTF.

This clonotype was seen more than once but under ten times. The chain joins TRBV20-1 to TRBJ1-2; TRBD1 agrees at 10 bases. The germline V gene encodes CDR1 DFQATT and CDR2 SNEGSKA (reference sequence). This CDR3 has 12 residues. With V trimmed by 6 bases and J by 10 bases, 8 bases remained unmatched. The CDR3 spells CSALRDRGLYTF. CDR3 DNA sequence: TGCAGTGCCCTCCGGGACAGGGGACTCTACACCTTC.

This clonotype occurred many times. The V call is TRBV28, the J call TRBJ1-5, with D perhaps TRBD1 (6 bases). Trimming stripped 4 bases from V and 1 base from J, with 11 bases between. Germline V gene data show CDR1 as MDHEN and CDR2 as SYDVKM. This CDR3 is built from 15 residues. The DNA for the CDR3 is TGTGCCAGCAGTTCAGAGGGACAAAGCAATCAGCCCCAGCATTTT. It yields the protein CASSSEGQSNQPQHF.

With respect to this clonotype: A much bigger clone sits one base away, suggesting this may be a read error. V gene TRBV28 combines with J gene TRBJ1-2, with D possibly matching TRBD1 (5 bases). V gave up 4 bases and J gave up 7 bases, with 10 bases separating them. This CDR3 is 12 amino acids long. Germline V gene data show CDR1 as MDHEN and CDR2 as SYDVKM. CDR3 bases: TGTGCCAGCAGTTCCAGGGTGGCTGGCTACACCTTC. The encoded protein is CASSSRVAGYTF.

CDR3 nucleotides: TGTGCCAGCAGTTCGAGGAGACAGGTCATACACGAGCAGTACTTC. It translates to CASSSRRQVIHEQYF. The V gene is TRBV6-2 or TRBV6-3, the J gene TRBJ2-7; D might be TRBD1 (6 bases). Germline V gene data show CDR1 as MNHEY and CDR2 as SVGEGT. The CDR3 sequence is 15 residues long. Trimming took 4 bases from V and 5 from J, leaving 18 bases between them.

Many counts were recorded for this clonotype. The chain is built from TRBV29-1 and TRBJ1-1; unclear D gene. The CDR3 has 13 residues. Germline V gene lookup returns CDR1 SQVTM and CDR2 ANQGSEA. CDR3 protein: CSARDGMNTEAFF. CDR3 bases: TGCAGTGCTAGAGACGGGATGAACACTGAAGCTTTCTTT. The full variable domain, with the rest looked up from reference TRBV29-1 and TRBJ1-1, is SAVISQKPSRDICQRGTSLTIQCQVDSQVTMMFWYRQQPGQSLTLIATANQGSEATYESGFVIDKFPISRPNLTFSTLTVSNMSPEDSSIYLCSARDGMNTEAFFGQGTRLTVV.

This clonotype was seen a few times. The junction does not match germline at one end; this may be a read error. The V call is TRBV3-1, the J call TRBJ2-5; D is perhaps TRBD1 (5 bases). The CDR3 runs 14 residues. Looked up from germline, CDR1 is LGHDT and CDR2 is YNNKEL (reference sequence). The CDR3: CASSQVQVQETQYF. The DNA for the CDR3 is TGCGCCAGCAGCCAAGTACAGGTCCAAGAGACCCAGTACTTC.

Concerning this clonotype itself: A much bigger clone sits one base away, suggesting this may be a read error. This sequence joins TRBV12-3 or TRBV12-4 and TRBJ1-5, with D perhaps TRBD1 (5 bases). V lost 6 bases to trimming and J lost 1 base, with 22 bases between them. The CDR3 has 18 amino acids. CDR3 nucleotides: TGTGCCAGCAGAGTTTGGGTACTTGGGGGTGAGAGCAATCAGCCCCAGCATTTT. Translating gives CASRVWVLGGESNQPQHF.

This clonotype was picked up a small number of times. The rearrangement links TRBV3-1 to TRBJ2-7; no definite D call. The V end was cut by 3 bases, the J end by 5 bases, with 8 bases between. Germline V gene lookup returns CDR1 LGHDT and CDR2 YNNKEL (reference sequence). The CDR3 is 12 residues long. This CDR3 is CASSHTLDEQYF. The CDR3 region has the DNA TGTGCCAGCAGCCACACTCTGGACGAGCAGTACTTC.

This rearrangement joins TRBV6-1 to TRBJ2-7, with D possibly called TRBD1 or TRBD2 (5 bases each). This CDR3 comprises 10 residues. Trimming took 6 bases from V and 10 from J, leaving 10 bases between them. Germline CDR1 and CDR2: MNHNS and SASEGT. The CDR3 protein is CASSRDPQYF. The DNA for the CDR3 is TGTGCCAGCAGCCGGGACCCCCAGTACTTC.

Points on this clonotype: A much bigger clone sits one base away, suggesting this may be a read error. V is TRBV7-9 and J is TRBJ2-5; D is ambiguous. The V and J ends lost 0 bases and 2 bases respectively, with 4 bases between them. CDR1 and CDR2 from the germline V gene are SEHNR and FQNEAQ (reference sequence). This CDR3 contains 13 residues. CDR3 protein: CASSLAQQETQYF. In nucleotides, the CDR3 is TGTGCCAGCAGCTTAGCACAGCAAGAGACCCAGTACTTC.